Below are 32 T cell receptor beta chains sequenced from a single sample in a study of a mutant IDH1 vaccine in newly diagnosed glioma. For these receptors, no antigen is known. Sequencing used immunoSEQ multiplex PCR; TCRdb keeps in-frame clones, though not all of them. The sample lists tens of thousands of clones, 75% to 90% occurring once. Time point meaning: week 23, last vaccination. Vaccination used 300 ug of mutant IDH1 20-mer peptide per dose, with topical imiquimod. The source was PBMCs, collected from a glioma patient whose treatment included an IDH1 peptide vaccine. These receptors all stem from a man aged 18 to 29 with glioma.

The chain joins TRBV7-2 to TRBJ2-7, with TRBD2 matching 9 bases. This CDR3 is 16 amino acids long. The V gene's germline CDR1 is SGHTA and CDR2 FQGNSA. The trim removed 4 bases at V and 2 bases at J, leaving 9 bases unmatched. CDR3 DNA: TGTGCCAGCAGCTCCGCCGTGGGACTAGCAGCCTACGAGCAGTACTTC. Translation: CASSSAVGLAAYEQYF.

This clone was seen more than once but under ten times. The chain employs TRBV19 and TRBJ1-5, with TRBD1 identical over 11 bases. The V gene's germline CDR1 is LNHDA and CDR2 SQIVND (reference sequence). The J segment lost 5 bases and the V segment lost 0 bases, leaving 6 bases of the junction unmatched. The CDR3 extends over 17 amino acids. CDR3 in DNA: TGTGCCAGTAGTATAGACCTCGGGACAGGGGGATATCAGCCCCAGCATTTT. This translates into CASSIDLGTGGYQPQHF. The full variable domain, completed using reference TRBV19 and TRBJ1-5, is DGGITQSPKYLFRKEGQNVTLSCEQNLNHDAMYWYRQDPGQGLRLIYYSQIVNDFQKGDIAEGYSVSREKKESFPLTVTSAQKNPTAFYLCASSIDLGTGGYQPQHFGDGTRLSIL.

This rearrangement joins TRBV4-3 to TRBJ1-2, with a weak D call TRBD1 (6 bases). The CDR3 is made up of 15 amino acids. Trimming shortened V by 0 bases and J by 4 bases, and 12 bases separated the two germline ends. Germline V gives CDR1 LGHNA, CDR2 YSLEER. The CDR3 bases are TGCGCCAGCAGCCAAGATAATGGGGGCGTCTATGGCTACACCTTC. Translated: CASSQDNGGVYGYTF.

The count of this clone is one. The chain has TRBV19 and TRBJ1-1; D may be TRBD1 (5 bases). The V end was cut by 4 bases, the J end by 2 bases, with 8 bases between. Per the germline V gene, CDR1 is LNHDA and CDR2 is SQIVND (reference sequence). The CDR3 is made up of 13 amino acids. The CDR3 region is CASSNDRNTEAFF. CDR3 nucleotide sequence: TGTGCCAGTAGTAATGACAGAAACACTGAAGCTTTCTTT.

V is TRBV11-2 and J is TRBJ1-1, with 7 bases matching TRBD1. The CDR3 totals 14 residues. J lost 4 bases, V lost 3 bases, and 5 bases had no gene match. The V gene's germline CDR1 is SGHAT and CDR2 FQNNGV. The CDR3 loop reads CASSFRQGRTEAFF. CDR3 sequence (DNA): TGTGCCAGCAGCTTCCGACAGGGTCGCACTGAAGCTTTCTTT.

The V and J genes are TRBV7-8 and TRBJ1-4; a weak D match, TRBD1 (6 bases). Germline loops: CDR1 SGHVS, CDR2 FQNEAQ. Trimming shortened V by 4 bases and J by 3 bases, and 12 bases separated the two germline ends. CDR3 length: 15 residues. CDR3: CASSSNRAANEKLFF. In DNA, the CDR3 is TGTGCCAGCAGCTCAAACAGGGCGGCTAATGAAAAACTGTTTTTT.

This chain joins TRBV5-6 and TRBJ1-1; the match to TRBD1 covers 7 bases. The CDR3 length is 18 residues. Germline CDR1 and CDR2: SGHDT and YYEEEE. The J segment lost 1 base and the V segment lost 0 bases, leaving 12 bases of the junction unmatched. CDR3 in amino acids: CASSLVGRGQTKNTEAFF. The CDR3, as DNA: TGTGCCAGCAGCTTGGTCGGAAGGGGACAGACCAAGAACACTGAAGCTTTCTTT.

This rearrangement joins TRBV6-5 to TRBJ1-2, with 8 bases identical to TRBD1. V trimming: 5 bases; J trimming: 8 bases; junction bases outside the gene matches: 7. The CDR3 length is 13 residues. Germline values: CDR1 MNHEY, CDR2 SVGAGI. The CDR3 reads CASSKTGERGYTF. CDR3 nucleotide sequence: TGTGCCAGCAGTAAGACAGGGGAGCGCGGCTACACCTTC.

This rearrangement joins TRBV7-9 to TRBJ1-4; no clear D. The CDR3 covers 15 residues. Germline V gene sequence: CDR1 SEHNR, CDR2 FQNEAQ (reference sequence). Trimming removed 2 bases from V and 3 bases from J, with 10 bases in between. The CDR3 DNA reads TGTGCCAGCAGCTTATCTGGTACTTCTAATGAAAAACTGTTTTTT. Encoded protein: CASSLSGTSNEKLFF.

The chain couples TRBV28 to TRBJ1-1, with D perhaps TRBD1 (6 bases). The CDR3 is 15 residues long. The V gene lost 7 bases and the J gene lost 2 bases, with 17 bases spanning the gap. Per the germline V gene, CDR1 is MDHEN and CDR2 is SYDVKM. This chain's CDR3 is CASIPHPQGNTEAFF. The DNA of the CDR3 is TGTGCCAGCATCCCCCACCCACAGGGTAACACTGAAGCTTTCTTT.

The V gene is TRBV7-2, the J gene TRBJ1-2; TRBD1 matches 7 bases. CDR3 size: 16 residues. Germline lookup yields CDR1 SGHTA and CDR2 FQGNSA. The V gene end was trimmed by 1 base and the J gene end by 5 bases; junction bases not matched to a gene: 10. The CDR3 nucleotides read TGTGCCAGCAGCTTAGAAGGGTTGACAGGGAAATATGGCTACACCTTC. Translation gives CASSLEGLTGKYGYTF.

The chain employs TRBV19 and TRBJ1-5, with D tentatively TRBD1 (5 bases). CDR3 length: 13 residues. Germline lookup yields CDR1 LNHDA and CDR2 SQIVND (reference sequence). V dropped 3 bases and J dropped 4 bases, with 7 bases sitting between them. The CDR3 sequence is CASSIEGNQPQHF. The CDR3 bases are TGTGCCAGTAGTATTGAGGGGAATCAGCCCCAGCATTTT.

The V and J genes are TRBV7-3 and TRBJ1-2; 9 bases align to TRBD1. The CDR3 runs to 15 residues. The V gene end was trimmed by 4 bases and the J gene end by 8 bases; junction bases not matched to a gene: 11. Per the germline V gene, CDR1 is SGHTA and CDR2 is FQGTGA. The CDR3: CASSYDRGSVLGYTF. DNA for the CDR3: TGTGCCAGCAGCTATGACAGGGGGTCCGTTCTGGGCTACACCTTC. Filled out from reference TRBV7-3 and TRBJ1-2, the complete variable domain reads GAGVSQTPSNKVTEKGKYVELRCDPISGHTALYWYRQSLGQGPEFLIYFQGTGAADDSGLPNDRFFAVRPEGSVSTLKIQRTERGDSAVYLCASSYDRGSVLGYTFGSGTRLTVV.

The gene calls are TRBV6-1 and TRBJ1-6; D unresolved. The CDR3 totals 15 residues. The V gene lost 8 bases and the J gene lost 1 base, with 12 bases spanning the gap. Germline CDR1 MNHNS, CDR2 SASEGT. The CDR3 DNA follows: TGTGCCAGCCGTAGGGTCCAGTCCTATAATTCACCCCTCCACTTT. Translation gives CASRRVQSYNSPLHF.

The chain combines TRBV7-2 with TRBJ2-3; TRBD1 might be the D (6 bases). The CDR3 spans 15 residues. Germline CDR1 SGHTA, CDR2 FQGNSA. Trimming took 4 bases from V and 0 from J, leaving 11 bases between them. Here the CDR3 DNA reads TGTGCCAGCAGCTCGGACAGCTTAAGCACAGATACGCAGTATTTT. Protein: CASSSDSLSTDTQYF.

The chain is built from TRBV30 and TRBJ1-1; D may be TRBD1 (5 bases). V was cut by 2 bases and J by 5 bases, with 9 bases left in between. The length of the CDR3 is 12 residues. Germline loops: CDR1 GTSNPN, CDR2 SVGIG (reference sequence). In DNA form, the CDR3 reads TGTGCCTGGAGTCCGGGGGGAACTGAAGCTTTCTTT. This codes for CAWSPGGTEAFF.

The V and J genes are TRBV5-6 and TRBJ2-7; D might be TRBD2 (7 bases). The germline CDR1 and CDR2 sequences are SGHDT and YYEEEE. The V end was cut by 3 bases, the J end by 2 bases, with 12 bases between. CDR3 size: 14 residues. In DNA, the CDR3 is TGTGCCAGCAGCTCGGGGGGCAATCCCTACGAGCAGTACTTC. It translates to CASSSGGNPYEQYF.

CDR3 nucleotides: TGTGCCAGTAGGGATCAACTAGCTAACTATGGCTACACCTTC. This gives the protein CASRDQLANYGYTF. The chain couples TRBV19 to TRBJ1-2; D not resolved. V shed 6 bases and J shed 0 bases, with 11 bases lying between them. Germline V gene lookup returns CDR1 LNHDA and CDR2 SQIVND (reference sequence). The CDR3 consists of 14 residues.

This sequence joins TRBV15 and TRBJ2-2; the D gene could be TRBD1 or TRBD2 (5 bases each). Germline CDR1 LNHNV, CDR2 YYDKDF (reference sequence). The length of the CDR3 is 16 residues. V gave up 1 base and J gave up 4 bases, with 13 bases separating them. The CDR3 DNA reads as TGTGCCACCAGCAGAGGAGTGGGACCGAGCACCGGGGAGCTGTTTTTT. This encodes CATSRGVGPSTGELFF.

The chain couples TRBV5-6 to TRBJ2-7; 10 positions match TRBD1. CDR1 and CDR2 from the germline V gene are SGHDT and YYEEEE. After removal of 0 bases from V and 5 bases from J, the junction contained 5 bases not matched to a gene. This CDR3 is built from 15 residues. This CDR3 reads CASSLGRTGGHEQYF. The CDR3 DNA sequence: TGTGCCAGCAGCTTGGGACGGACAGGGGGGCACGAGCAGTACTTC. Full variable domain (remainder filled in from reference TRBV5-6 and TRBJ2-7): DAGVTQSPTHLIKTRGQQVTLRCSPKSGHDTVSWYQQALGQGPQFIFQYYEEEERQRGNFPDRFSGHQFPNYSSELNVNALLLGDSALYLCASSLGRTGGHEQYFGPGTRLTVT.

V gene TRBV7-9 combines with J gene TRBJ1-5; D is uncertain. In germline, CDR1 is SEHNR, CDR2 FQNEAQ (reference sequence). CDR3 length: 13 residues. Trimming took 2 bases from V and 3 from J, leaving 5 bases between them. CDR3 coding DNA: TGTGCCAGCAGCTTATACGCCAATCAGCCCCAGCATTTT. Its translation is CASSLYANQPQHF.

This chain's CDR3 is CASSSVRQGFNTEAFF. The DNA of the CDR3 is TGTGCCAGCAGTTCCGTCCGACAGGGGTTTAACACTGAAGCTTTCTTT. This chain connects TRBV6-5 to TRBJ1-1, with 8 nucleotides matching TRBD1. J was trimmed by 2 bases and V by 4 bases; bases with no gene match: 9. The CDR3 contains 16 residues. Germline CDR1 and CDR2: MNHEY and SVGAGI.

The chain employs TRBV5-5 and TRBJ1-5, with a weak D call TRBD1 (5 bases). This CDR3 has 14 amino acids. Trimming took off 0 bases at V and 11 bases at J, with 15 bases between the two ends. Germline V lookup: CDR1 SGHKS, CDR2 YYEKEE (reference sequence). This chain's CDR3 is CASSLDGQGRAQHF. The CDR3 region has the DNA TGTGCCAGCAGCTTGGACGGGCAGGGCAGGGCCCAGCATTTT.

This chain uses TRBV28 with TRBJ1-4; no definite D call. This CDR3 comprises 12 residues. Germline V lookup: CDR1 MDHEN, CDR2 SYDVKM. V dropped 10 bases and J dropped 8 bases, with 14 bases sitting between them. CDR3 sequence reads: CATRRSGEKLFF. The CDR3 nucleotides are TGTGCCACGAGACGAAGTGGGGAAAAACTGTTTTTT.

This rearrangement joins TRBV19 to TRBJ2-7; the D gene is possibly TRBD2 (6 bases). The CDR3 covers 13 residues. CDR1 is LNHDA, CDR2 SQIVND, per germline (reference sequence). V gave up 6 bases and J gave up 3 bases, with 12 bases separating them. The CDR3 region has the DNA TGTGCCAGTAGCCCGGGGGTCGGCTACGAGCAGTACTTC. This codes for CASSPGVGYEQYF.

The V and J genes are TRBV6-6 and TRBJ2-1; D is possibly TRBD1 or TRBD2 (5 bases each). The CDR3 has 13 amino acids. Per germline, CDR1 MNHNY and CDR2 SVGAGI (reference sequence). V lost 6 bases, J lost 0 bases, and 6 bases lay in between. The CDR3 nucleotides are TGTGCCAGCAGGGGGGACTCCTACAATGAGCAGTTCTTC. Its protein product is CASRGDSYNEQFF.

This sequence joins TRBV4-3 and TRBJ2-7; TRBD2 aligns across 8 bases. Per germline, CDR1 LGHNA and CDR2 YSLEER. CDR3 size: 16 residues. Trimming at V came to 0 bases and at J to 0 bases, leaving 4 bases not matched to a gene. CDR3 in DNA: TGCGCCAGCAGCCAAGATAAGCGGGGGCACTCCTACGAGCAGTACTTC. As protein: CASSQDKRGHSYEQYF.

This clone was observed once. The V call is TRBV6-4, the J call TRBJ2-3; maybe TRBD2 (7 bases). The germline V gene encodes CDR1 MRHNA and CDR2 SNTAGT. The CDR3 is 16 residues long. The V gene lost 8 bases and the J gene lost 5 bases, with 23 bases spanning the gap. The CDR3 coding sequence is TGTGCCAGCCCCTGGAGGGGGGGCGCTGGGAGAGATACGCAGTATTTT. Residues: CASPWRGGAGRDTQYF.

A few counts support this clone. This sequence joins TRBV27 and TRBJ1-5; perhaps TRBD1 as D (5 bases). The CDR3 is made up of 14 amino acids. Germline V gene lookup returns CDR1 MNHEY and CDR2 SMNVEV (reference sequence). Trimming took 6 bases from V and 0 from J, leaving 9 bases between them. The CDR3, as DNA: TGTGCCAGCAGCCAGGGATCTAGCAATCAGCCCCAGCATTTT. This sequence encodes CASSQGSSNQPQHF.

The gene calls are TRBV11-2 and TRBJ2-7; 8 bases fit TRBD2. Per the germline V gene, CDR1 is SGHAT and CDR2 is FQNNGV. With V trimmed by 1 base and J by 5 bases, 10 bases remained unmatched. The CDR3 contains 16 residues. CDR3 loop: CASSLGRPSGFNEQYF. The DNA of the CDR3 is TGTGCCAGCAGCTTAGGTCGGCCTAGCGGGTTCAACGAGCAGTACTTC. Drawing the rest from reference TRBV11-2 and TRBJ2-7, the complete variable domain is EAGVAQSPRYKIIEKRQSVAFWCNPISGHATLYWYQQILGQGPKLLIQFQNNGVVDDSQLPKDRFSAERLKGVDSTLKIQPAKLEDSAVYLCASSLGRPSGFNEQYFGPGTRLTVT.

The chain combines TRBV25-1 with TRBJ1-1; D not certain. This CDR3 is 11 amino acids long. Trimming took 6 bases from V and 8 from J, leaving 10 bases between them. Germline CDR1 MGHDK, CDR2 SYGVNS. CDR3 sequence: CASRMGPEAFF. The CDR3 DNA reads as TGTGCCAGCAGGATGGGTCCGGAAGCTTTCTTT.

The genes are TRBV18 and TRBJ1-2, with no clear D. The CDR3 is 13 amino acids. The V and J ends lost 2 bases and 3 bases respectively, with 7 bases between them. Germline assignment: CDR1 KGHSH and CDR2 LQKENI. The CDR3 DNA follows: TGTGCCAGCTCACCATCGGGTGACTATGGCTACACCTTC. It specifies CASSPSGDYGYTF.